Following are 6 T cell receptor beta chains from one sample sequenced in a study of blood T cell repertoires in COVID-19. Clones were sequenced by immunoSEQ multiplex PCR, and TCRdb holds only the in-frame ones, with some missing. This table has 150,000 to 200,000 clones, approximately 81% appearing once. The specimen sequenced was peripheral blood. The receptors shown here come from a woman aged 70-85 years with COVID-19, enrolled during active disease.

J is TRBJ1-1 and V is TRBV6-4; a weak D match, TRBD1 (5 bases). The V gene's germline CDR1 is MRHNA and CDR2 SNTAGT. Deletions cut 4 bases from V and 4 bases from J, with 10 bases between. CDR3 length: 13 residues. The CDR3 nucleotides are TGTGCCAGCAGTGCCACAGGTACCACTGAAGCTTTCTTT. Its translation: CASSATGTTEAFF.

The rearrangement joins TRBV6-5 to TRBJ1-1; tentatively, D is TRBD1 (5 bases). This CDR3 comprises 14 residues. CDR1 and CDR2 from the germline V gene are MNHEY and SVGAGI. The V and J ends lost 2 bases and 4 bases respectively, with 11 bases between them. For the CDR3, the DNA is TGTGCCAGCAGTTACCACACCGGGGGCACTGAAGCTTTCTTT. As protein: CASSYHTGGTEAFF.

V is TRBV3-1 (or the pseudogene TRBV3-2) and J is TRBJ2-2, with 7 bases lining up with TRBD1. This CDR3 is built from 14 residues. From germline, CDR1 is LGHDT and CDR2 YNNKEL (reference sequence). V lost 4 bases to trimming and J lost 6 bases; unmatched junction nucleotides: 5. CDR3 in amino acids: CASSLQGKAGELFF. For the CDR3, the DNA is TGTGCCAGCAGCCTACAGGGGAAGGCCGGGGAGCTGTTTTTT.

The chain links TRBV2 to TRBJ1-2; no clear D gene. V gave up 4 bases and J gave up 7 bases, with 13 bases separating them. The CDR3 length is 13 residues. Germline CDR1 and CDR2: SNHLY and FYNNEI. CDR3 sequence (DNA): TGTGCCAGCAGTGGTGTTATATTCGGTGGCTACACCTTC. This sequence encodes CASSGVIFGGYTF.

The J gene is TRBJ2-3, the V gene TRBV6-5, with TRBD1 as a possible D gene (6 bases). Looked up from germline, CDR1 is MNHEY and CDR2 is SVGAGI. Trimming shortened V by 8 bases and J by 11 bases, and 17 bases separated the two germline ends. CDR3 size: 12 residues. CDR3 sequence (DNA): TGTGCCAGCGGACAGACCCTTTTGGGGCAGTATTTT. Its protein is CASGQTLLGQYF.

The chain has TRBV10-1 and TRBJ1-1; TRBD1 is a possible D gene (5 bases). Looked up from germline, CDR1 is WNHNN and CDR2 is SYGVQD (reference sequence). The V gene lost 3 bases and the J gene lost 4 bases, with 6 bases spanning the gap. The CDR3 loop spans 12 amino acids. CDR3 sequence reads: CASSDQGTEAFF. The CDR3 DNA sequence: TGCGCCAGCAGTGACCAGGGCACTGAAGCTTTCTTT.